This T cell receptor (beta chain) was identified in a study of graft-versus-host responses after intestinal transplantation. Study information: Multivisceral, liver-intestinal, or isolated intestinal transplants were received by the recipients. All of the recipients had induction that used anti-thymocyte globulin, then tacrolimus and steroids for three to four years.

A few counts support this clone. The antigen remains undetermined. Here immunoSEQ multiplex PCR was the method, and the copy in TCRdb shows in-frame clones only, minus some. The sample yields tens of thousands of clones, about nine tenths seen once. Findings and caveats of the study: GvH clones detected in recipient marrow included some appearing first in ileum or blood.

J was trimmed by 2 bases and V by 3 bases; bases with no gene match: 4. The CDR3 has 15 residues. Germline V gene sequence: CDR1 PRHDT, CDR2 FYEKMQ (reference sequence). Following transplant, bone marrow was collected either from the posterior iliac crest or from another site chosen by the physician. Specimen: bone marrow, collected 734 days after intestinal transplantation. The chain links TRBV13 to TRBJ1-2; TRBD1 aligns across 9 bases. This receptor was identified in a human patient who received an intestinal transplant, so some T cells may come from the graft donor. In DNA, the CDR3 is TGTGCCAGCAGCTTGGGACAGGGTGCAAACTATGGCTACACCTTC. Translating it yields CASSLGQGANYGYTF. Full variable domain (remainder filled in from reference TRBV13 and TRBJ1-2): AAGVIQSPRHLIKEKRETATLKCYPIPRHDTVYWYQQGPGQDPQFLISFYEKMQSDKGSIPDRFSAQQFSDYHSELNMSSLELGDSALYFCASSLGQGANYGYTFGSGTRLTVV.